The TCR beta chain under discussion was sequenced for a study of blood T cells in healthy people across ages. A second PCR, run for roughly 7 to 11 cycles, used a sample-barcoded 5' primer plus a J-beta primer mix. TCRdb ran MiXCR on the 5' RACE reads and lists one entry per CDR3 protein. Of more than 650,000 distinct CDR3 sequences detected, approximately 53% appear once; the ten largest clones hold under 50%. Concerning this clonotype: The junction and the germline gene differ at one end; a read error may be behind it.

Sequences were obtained from blood. The TCR was taken from a man older than 75 in good health.

The CDR3 DNA sequence: TGTGCCAGCAGCCAAGATCGGGACAGGGCAAGCTCTAGGGCCAACGTCCTGACTTTC. Translating it yields CASSQDRDRASSRANVLTF. The V call is TRBV3-1, the J call TRBJ2-6; 9 bases match TRBD1. Germline CDR1 reads LGHDT; CDR2 reads YNNKEL (reference sequence). This CDR3 has 19 amino acids.